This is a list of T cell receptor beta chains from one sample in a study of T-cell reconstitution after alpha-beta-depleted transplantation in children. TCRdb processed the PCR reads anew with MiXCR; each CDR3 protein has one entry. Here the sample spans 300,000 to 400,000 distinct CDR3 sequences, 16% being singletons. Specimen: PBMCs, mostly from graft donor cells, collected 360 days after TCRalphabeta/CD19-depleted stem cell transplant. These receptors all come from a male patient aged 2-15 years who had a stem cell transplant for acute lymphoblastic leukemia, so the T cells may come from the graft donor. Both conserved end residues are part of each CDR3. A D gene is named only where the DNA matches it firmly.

CASSQRAVGATGELFF,TRBV4-1,-,TRBJ2-2
CASSLGGTGAGEKLFF,TRBV12-3/TRBV12-4,TRBD1,TRBJ1-4
CAIQQGSRTDTQYF,TRBV2,-,TRBJ2-3
CASSQGGQSSYEQYF,TRBV3-1,TRBD1,TRBJ2-7
CAISETGLVNEQFF,TRBV10-3,-,TRBJ2-1
CASSQGSGVGNTIYF,TRBV4-3,-,TRBJ1-3
CASSLRWGLNTEAFF,TRBV13,-,TRBJ1-1
CASSPRLAGRDTQYF,TRBV9,TRBD2,TRBJ2-3
CASSYSTPGADTQYF,TRBV6-5,-,TRBJ2-3
CASSLSGTSTTGELFF,TRBV27,-,TRBJ2-2
CSAYRGTDTQYF,TRBV20-1,-,TRBJ2-3
CASGGSQPQHF,TRBV6-2/TRBV6-3,-,TRBJ1-5
CASSLVPGLAGGPYNEQFF,TRBV5-1,TRBD2,TRBJ2-1
CASSLEPFGNEQFF,TRBV5-1,-,TRBJ2-1
CASSVDQETQYF,TRBV9,-,TRBJ2-5
CSATDRANSQETQYF,TRBV20-1,TRBD1,TRBJ2-5
CASSFFQQPQHF,TRBV6-2/TRBV6-3,-,TRBJ1-5
CASSVTGTQSSYNEQFF,TRBV7-8,-,TRBJ2-1
CASSLLPREDTQYF,TRBV18,-,TRBJ2-3
CASSLDQLYYGYTF,TRBV5-6,-,TRBJ1-2
CASSVTGPLSVGELFF,TRBV9,-,TRBJ2-2
CASSGDSLLNTEAFF,TRBV7-9,TRBD1,TRBJ1-1
CASSEVEGARGNTIYF,TRBV6-1,TRBD1,TRBJ1-3
CASSTSTPHRTDTQYF,TRBV7-9,-,TRBJ2-3
CASSQVGTESTDTQYF,TRBV4-3,-,TRBJ2-3
CASSITANSPLHF,TRBV5-8,-,TRBJ1-6
CASSLDRDLGTGELFF,TRBV7-2,-,TRBJ2-2
CASSLAVSSSGNTIYF,TRBV7-6,-,TRBJ1-3